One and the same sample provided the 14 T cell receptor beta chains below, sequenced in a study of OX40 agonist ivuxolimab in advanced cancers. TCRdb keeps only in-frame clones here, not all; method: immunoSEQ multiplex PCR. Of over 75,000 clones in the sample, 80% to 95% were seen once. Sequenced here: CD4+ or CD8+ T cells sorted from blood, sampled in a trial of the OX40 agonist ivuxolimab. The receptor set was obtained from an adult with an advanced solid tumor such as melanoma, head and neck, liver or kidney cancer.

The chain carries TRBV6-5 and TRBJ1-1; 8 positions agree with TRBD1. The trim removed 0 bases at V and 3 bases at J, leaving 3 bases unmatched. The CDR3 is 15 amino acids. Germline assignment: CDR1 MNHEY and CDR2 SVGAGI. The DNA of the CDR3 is TGTGCCAGCAGTTACTCTGCAGGGGGCTACACTGAAGCTTTCTTT. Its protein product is CASSYSAGGYTEAFF.

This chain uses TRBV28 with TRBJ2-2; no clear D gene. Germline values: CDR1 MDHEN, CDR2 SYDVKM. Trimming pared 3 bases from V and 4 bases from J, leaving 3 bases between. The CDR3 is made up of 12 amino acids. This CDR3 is CASSFITGELFF. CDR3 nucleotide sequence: TGTGCCAGCAGTTTCATCACCGGGGAGCTGTTTTTT.

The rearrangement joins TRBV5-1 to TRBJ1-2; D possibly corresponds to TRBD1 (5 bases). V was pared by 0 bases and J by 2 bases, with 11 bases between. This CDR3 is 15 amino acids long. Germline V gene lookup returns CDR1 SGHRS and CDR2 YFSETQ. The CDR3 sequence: CASSLDTGANYGYTF. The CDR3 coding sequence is TGCGCCAGCAGCTTGGATACAGGAGCCAACTATGGCTACACCTTC.

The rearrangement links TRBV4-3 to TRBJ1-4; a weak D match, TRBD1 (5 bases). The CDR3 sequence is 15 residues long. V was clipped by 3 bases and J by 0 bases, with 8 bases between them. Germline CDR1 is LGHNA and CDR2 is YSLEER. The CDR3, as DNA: TGCGCCAGCAGCCAGTACAGGTCAACTAATGAAAAACTGTTTTTT. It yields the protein CASSQYRSTNEKLFF.

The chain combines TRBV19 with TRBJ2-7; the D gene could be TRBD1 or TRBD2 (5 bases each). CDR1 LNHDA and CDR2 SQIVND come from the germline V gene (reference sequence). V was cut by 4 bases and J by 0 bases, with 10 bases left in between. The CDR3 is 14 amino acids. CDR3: CASSRDHISYEQYF. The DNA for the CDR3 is TGTGCCAGTAGTAGGGACCACATCTCCTACGAGCAGTACTTC.

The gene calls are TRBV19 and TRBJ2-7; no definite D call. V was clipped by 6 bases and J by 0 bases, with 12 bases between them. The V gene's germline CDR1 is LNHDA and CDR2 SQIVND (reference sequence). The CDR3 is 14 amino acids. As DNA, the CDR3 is TGTGCCAGTAGGACTCAGGTTAGCTCCTACGAGCAGTACTTC. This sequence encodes CASRTQVSSYEQYF.

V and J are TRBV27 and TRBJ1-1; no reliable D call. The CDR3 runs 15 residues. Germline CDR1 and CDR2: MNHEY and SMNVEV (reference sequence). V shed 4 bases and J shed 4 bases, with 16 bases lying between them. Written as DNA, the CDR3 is TGTGCCAGCAGTTACCGTCCGGCATTGGGCACTGAAGCTTTCTTT. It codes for CASSYRPALGTEAFF.

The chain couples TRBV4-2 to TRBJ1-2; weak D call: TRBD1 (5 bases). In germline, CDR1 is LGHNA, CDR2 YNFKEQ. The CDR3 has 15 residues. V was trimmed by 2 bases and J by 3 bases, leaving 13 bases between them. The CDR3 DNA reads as TGTGCCAGCAGCCAAAATATCCGGGGCGACTATGGCTACACCTTC. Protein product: CASSQNIRGDYGYTF.

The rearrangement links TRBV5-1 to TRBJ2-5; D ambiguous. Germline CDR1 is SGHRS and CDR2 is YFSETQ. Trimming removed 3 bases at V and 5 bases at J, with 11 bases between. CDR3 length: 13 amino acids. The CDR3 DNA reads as TGCGCCAGCAGCTCCGGACCCCAGGAGACCCAGTACTTC. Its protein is CASSSGPQETQYF.

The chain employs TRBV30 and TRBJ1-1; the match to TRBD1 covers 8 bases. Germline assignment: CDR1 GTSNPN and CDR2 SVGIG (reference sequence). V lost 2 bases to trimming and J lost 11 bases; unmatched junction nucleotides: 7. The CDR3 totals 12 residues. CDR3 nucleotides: TGTGCCTGGAGTCGAACGACAGGGGACGCTTTCTTT. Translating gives CAWSRTTGDAFF.

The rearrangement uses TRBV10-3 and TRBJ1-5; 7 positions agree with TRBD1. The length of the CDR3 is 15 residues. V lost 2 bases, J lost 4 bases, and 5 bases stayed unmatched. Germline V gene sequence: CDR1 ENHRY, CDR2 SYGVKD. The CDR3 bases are TGTGCCATCAGTGAGGGACAGGATCGGAATCAGCCCCAGCATTTT. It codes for CAISEGQDRNQPQHF.

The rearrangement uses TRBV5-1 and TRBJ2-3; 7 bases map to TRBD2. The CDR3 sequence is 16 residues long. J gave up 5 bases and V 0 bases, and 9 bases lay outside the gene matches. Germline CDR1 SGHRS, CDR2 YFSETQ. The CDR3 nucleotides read TGCGCCAGCAGCTTGGGGGAGGGGTCCCGAGGAGATACGCAGTATTTT. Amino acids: CASSLGEGSRGDTQYF.

Here the CDR3 DNA reads TGTGCCAGCAGCTTAGTGATACCCAGATATTCCTACGAGCAGTACTTC. It encodes CASSLVIPRYSYEQYF. The V and J genes are TRBV7-2 and TRBJ2-7; no clear D. Between the trimmed V and J ends, which lost 1 base and 1 base, there was a span of 14 bases. CDR1 and CDR2 (germline): SGHTA, FQGNSA. This CDR3 is 16 amino acids long.

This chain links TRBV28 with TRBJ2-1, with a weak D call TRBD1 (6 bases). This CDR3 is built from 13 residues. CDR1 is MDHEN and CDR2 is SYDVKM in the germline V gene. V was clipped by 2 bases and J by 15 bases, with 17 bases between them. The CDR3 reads CASSLPPPRGLFF. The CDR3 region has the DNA TGTGCCAGCAGTTTACCCCCCCCCAGGGGATTGTTCTTC.